The rows below give T cell receptor beta chains drawn from one sample of a study of blood T cell repertoires in COVID-19. Clones were read by immunoSEQ multiplex PCR, and TCRdb kept only the in-frame ones, dropping some. The table includes 150,000 or so clones, roughly 90% detected once. Source material: PBMCs or T cells enriched from blood (not recorded which). The receptors originated from a human donor with acute COVID-19. The donor label of this sample is uncertain. CDR3s include the opening cysteine and the closing phenylalanine or tryptophan. The order of the fields is CDR3 protein, CDR3 DNA, V gene, clone size, J gene, D gene. D genes are given only for firm matches. A row's size may be missing; if present it is once, few, many or a size class.

cdr3_aa: CASSYEGNQPQHF
cdr3_nt: TGTGCCAGCAGTTACGAGGGAAATCAGCCCCAGCATTTT
v_call: TRBV6-5
clone_size: NA
j_call: TRBJ1-5
d_call: NA

cdr3_aa: CASSIEGGNQPQHF
cdr3_nt: TGTGCCAGTAGTATAGAGGGCGGGAATCAGCCCCAGCATTTT
v_call: TRBV19
clone_size: NA
j_call: TRBJ1-5
d_call: NA

cdr3_aa: CSVDRGANEQFF
cdr3_nt: TGCAGCGTAGACAGGGGCGCCAATGAGCAGTTCTTC
v_call: TRBV29-1
clone_size: NA
j_call: TRBJ2-1
d_call: TRBD1

cdr3_aa: CATSSRLQGAEGYTF
cdr3_nt: TGTGCCACCAGCAGTCGATTACAGGGGGCAGAAGGCTACACCTTC
v_call: TRBV15
clone_size: NA
j_call: TRBJ1-2
d_call: TRBD1

cdr3_aa: CASIASGGSREQYF
cdr3_nt: TGTGCCAGCATCGCTAGCGGGGGATCGAGGGAGCAGTACTTC
v_call: TRBV27
clone_size: NA
j_call: TRBJ2-7
d_call: TRBD2

cdr3_aa: CSVGNPGEQYF
cdr3_nt: TGCAGCGTTGGTAACCCCGGCGAGCAGTACTTC
v_call: TRBV29-1
clone_size: NA
j_call: TRBJ2-7
d_call: NA

cdr3_aa: CASSDTGTSGGDTQYF
cdr3_nt: TGTGCCAGCAGCGATACCGGGACTAGCGGGGGAGATACGCAGTATTTT
v_call: TRBV5-6
clone_size: once
j_call: TRBJ2-3
d_call: TRBD2

cdr3_aa: CAISPADLQGGTEAFF
cdr3_nt: TGTGCCATCAGTCCAGCCGATTTACAGGGTGGCACTGAAGCTTTCTTT
v_call: TRBV10-3
clone_size: NA
j_call: TRBJ1-1
d_call: NA

cdr3_aa: CASSSDGTGFNEQYF
cdr3_nt: TGTGCCAGCAGTTCAGACGGGACAGGGTTTAACGAGCAGTACTTC
v_call: TRBV13
clone_size: NA
j_call: TRBJ2-7
d_call: TRBD1

cdr3_aa: CASSPRRGLRGYTF
cdr3_nt: TGTGCCAGTAGTCCACGAAGGGGGCTACGGGGCTACACCTTC
v_call: TRBV19
clone_size: NA
j_call: TRBJ1-2
d_call: TRBD1

cdr3_aa: CASRSLDKNTEAFF
cdr3_nt: TGTGCCAGCCGCTCCCTTGACAAGAACACTGAAGCTTTCTTT
v_call: TRBV7-9
clone_size: once
j_call: TRBJ1-1
d_call: NA

cdr3_aa: CASSPGLPNTGELFF
cdr3_nt: TGCGCCAGCAGTCCAGGCCTGCCAAACACCGGGGAGCTGTTTTTT
v_call: TRBV4-1
clone_size: NA
j_call: TRBJ2-2
d_call: NA

cdr3_aa: CASSPRQNSPLHF
cdr3_nt: TGTGCCAGCAGCCCTCGACAGAATTCACCCCTCCACTTT
v_call: TRBV9
clone_size: NA
j_call: TRBJ1-6
d_call: NA

cdr3_aa: CASSRGDTTDTQYF
cdr3_nt: TGTGCCAGCAGCCGAGGGGACACTACAGATACGCAGTATTTT
v_call: TRBV7-9
clone_size: NA
j_call: TRBJ2-3
d_call: NA

cdr3_aa: CASSPGTGFSYEQYF
cdr3_nt: TGTGCCAGCAGTCCCGGGACAGGGTTCTCCTACGAGCAGTACTTC
v_call: TRBV5-4
clone_size: NA
j_call: TRBJ2-7
d_call: TRBD1

cdr3_aa: CASSLRRTSGAQETQYF
cdr3_nt: TGTGCCAGCAGCCTACGCCGGACTAGTGGGGCCCAAGAGACCCAGTACTTC
v_call: TRBV3-1/TRBV3-2
clone_size: NA
j_call: TRBJ2-5
d_call: TRBD2

cdr3_aa: CASSFNARGYYGYTF
cdr3_nt: TGTGCCAGCAGCTTCAACGCCAGGGGATACTATGGCTACACCTTC
v_call: TRBV5-8
clone_size: NA
j_call: TRBJ1-2
d_call: NA

cdr3_aa: CASSLGTGGDTEAFF
cdr3_nt: TGTGCCAGCAGCCTCGGGACAGGGGGAGACACTGAAGCTTTCTTT
v_call: TRBV4-2
clone_size: NA
j_call: TRBJ1-1
d_call: TRBD1

cdr3_aa: CARSSGTGDHSNQPQHF
cdr3_nt: TGTGCCAGATCCTCCGGGACAGGTGATCATAGCAATCAGCCCCAGCATTTT
v_call: TRBV3-1/TRBV3-2
clone_size: NA
j_call: TRBJ1-5
d_call: TRBD1

cdr3_aa: CSVEDPGPGGYTEAFF
cdr3_nt: TGCAGCGTTGAAGATCCGGGCCCCGGGGGGTACACTGAAGCTTTCTTT
v_call: TRBV29-1
clone_size: NA
j_call: TRBJ1-1
d_call: NA

cdr3_aa: CASSSSDSQETQYF
cdr3_nt: TGTGCCAGCAGTTCCTCGGACAGTCAAGAGACCCAGTACTTC
v_call: TRBV27
clone_size: once
j_call: TRBJ2-5
d_call: NA

cdr3_aa: CASSQKMRGGTKQREQYF
cdr3_nt: TGTGCCAGCAGCCAAAAGATGCGAGGGGGCACCAAACAGCGCGAGCAGTACTTC
v_call: TRBV4-2
clone_size: NA
j_call: TRBJ2-7
d_call: TRBD1

cdr3_aa: CASSPRGNTEAFF
cdr3_nt: TGTGCCAGCAGCCCAAGGGGGAACACTGAAGCTTTCTTT
v_call: TRBV5-4
clone_size: NA
j_call: TRBJ1-1
d_call: NA

cdr3_aa: CASSHLTSGGTGELFF
cdr3_nt: TGTGCCAGCAGCCACCTCACTAGCGGGGGGACCGGGGAGCTGTTTTTT
v_call: TRBV28
clone_size: NA
j_call: TRBJ2-2
d_call: TRBD2

cdr3_aa: CAWSQLAGAVGTQYF
cdr3_nt: TGTGCCTGGAGTCAGCTAGCGGGGGCCGTTGGGACCCAGTACTTC
v_call: TRBV30
clone_size: few
j_call: TRBJ2-5
d_call: TRBD2

cdr3_aa: CASSQMTGYGYTF
cdr3_nt: TGTGCCAGCAGCCAAATGACAGGTTATGGCTACACCTTC
v_call: TRBV4-2
clone_size: once
j_call: TRBJ1-2
d_call: NA

cdr3_aa: CASSRIGVTGNTIYF
cdr3_nt: TGCGCCAGCAGCCGCATAGGGGTCACTGGAAACACCATATATTTT
v_call: TRBV4-1
clone_size: NA
j_call: TRBJ1-3
d_call: NA

cdr3_aa: CASSSLRGKGDTQYF
cdr3_nt: TGTGCCAGCAGTAGCTTGAGGGGGAAAGGAGATACGCAGTATTTT
v_call: TRBV2
clone_size: NA
j_call: TRBJ2-3
d_call: NA

cdr3_aa: CASSLPTGAGLHNEQFF
cdr3_nt: TGTGCCAGCAGTCTACCTACAGGGGCGGGCTTGCATAATGAGCAGTTCTTC
v_call: TRBV6-2/TRBV6-3
clone_size: NA
j_call: TRBJ2-1
d_call: TRBD1

cdr3_aa: CASSSPGQDNEQYF
cdr3_nt: TGTGCCAGCAGCTCACCGGGACAGGACAACGAGCAGTACTTC
v_call: TRBV7-9
clone_size: NA
j_call: TRBJ2-7
d_call: TRBD1

cdr3_aa: CASSLAAGSGNTIYF
cdr3_nt: TGTGCCAGCAGCTTGGCAGCAGGCTCTGGAAACACCATATATTTT
v_call: TRBV7-3
clone_size: NA
j_call: TRBJ1-3
d_call: NA

cdr3_aa: CASSRTSPGTDTQYF
cdr3_nt: TGTGCCAGCTCACGGACATCTCCAGGAACAGATACGCAGTATTTT
v_call: TRBV18
clone_size: NA
j_call: TRBJ2-3
d_call: NA

cdr3_aa: CASSKRRVRGCYTF
cdr3_nt: TGTGCCAGCAGCAAAAGGAGAGTTAGGGGGTGCTACACCTTC
v_call: TRBV21-1
clone_size: NA
j_call: TRBJ1-2
d_call: NA

cdr3_aa: CASSQAGGMGNQPQHF
cdr3_nt: TGTGCCAGCAGCCAAGCAGGGGGCATGGGGAATCAGCCCCAGCATTTT
v_call: TRBV3-1/TRBV3-2
clone_size: NA
j_call: TRBJ1-5
d_call: TRBD1

cdr3_aa: CASSHLAGGYTF
cdr3_nt: TGTGCCAGCAGCCACCTCGCGGGGGGCTACACCTTC
v_call: TRBV3-1/TRBV3-2
clone_size: NA
j_call: TRBJ1-2
d_call: NA

cdr3_aa: CASRSGTGYTEAFF
cdr3_nt: TGTGCCAGCAGGTCCGGGACAGGGTACACTGAAGCTTTCTTT
v_call: TRBV3-1/TRBV3-2
clone_size: NA
j_call: TRBJ1-1
d_call: TRBD1

cdr3_aa: CAWSVYTEAFF
cdr3_nt: TGTGCCTGGAGTGTATATACTGAAGCTTTCTTT
v_call: TRBV30
clone_size: NA
j_call: TRBJ1-1
d_call: NA

cdr3_aa: CSAEQGSEAFF
cdr3_nt: TGCAGTGCAGAACAGGGGAGTGAAGCTTTCTTT
v_call: TRBV20-1
clone_size: NA
j_call: TRBJ1-1
d_call: TRBD1

cdr3_aa: CASSAGTGSSYNEQFF
cdr3_nt: TGTGCCAGCAGTGCCGGGACTGGGAGCTCCTACAATGAGCAGTTCTTC
v_call: TRBV7-9
clone_size: NA
j_call: TRBJ2-1
d_call: NA

cdr3_aa: CASSPYRGRSYNEQFF
cdr3_nt: TGTGCCAGTAGTCCTTACCGGGGAAGGAGCTACAATGAGCAGTTCTTC
v_call: TRBV19
clone_size: NA
j_call: TRBJ2-1
d_call: NA

cdr3_aa: CASSIVPGGAYEQYF
cdr3_nt: TGTGCCAGTAGTATAGTTCCTGGGGGCGCATACGAGCAGTACTTC
v_call: TRBV19
clone_size: once
j_call: TRBJ2-7
d_call: NA

cdr3_aa: CASRWTCSQHF
cdr3_nt: TGCGCCAGCAGGTGGACTTGCTCCCAGCATTTT
v_call: TRBV10-1
clone_size: NA
j_call: TRBJ1-5
d_call: NA

cdr3_aa: CATSEGAEAGYTF
cdr3_nt: TGTGCCACCAGTGAAGGGGCTGAGGCTGGCTACACCTTC
v_call: TRBV24-1
clone_size: NA
j_call: TRBJ1-2
d_call: NA

cdr3_aa: CASSELGARGYGYTF
cdr3_nt: TGCGCCAGCAGTGAACTTGGGGCGAGAGGCTATGGCTACACCTTC
v_call: TRBV10-2
clone_size: NA
j_call: TRBJ1-2
d_call: NA

cdr3_aa: CASSLGPLAGGPYEQYF
cdr3_nt: TGTGCCAGCAGCTTAGGTCCACTAGCGGGGGGGCCCTACGAGCAGTACTTC
v_call: TRBV11-2
clone_size: NA
j_call: TRBJ2-7
d_call: TRBD2

cdr3_aa: CASSQGGGTSRGYEQYF
cdr3_nt: TGTGCCAGCAGCCAAGGCGGGGGGACTTCGAGGGGTTACGAGCAGTACTTC
v_call: TRBV3-1/TRBV3-2
clone_size: few
j_call: TRBJ2-7
d_call: TRBD2

cdr3_aa: CASSLSFRTGQSSYEQYF
cdr3_nt: TGTGCCAGCAGCTTGAGCTTCAGGACCGGACAGAGCTCCTACGAGCAGTACTTC
v_call: TRBV5-6
clone_size: NA
j_call: TRBJ2-7
d_call: NA

cdr3_aa: CASSFLSLTGSGTYNSPLHF
cdr3_nt: TGTGCCAGCAGTTTCCTATCTTTGACAGGGTCCGGGACCTATAATTCACCCCTCCACTTT
v_call: TRBV27
clone_size: NA
j_call: TRBJ1-6
d_call: TRBD1

cdr3_aa: CASAQGSGNQPQHF
cdr3_nt: TGTGCCAGTGCCCAAGGGAGTGGCAATCAGCCCCAGCATTTT
v_call: TRBV27
clone_size: NA
j_call: TRBJ1-5
d_call: NA

cdr3_aa: CASSRTGGLGGYTF
cdr3_nt: TGTGCCAGCAGTCGTACCGGGGGGCTGGGGGGCTACACCTTC
v_call: TRBV6-5
clone_size: NA
j_call: TRBJ1-2
d_call: NA

cdr3_aa: CASSFDRGAGNTIYF
cdr3_nt: TGTGCCAGCAGCTTCGACAGGGGGGCTGGAAACACCATATATTTT
v_call: TRBV7-2
clone_size: NA
j_call: TRBJ1-3
d_call: TRBD1

cdr3_aa: CASSVGRGLGEQYF
cdr3_nt: TGTGCCAGCAGCGTAGGCAGGGGGCTAGGCGAGCAGTACTTC
v_call: TRBV9
clone_size: NA
j_call: TRBJ2-7
d_call: TRBD1

cdr3_aa: CSVTSPETQYF
cdr3_nt: TGCAGCGTGACTAGTCCAGAGACCCAGTACTTC
v_call: TRBV29-1
clone_size: NA
j_call: TRBJ2-5
d_call: NA

cdr3_aa: CASSIGNTEAFF
cdr3_nt: TGTGCCAGTAGTATCGGGAACACTGAAGCTTTCTTT
v_call: TRBV19
clone_size: once
j_call: TRBJ1-1
d_call: NA

cdr3_aa: CASRFSGEAYEQYF
cdr3_nt: TGTGCCAGCAGATTTTCGGGGGAGGCCTACGAGCAGTACTTC
v_call: TRBV27
clone_size: NA
j_call: TRBJ2-7
d_call: NA

cdr3_aa: CASSLAGFGQPQHF
cdr3_nt: TGTGCCAGCAGTTTGGCGGGGTTCGGTCAGCCCCAGCATTTT
v_call: TRBV28
clone_size: NA
j_call: TRBJ1-5
d_call: NA

cdr3_aa: CASSVGPGPTGELFF
cdr3_nt: TGTGCCAGCAGCGTAGGTCCAGGGCCCACCGGGGAGCTGTTTTTT
v_call: TRBV9
clone_size: few
j_call: TRBJ2-2
d_call: NA

cdr3_aa: CASSPRLAGTSGNEQFF
cdr3_nt: TGTGCCAGCAGCCCTAGACTAGCGGGGACCTCAGGCAATGAGCAGTTCTTC
v_call: TRBV9
clone_size: NA
j_call: TRBJ2-1
d_call: TRBD2

cdr3_aa: CASSPRADEKLFF
cdr3_nt: TGTGCCAGCTCACCGAGAGCGGATGAAAAACTGTTTTTT
v_call: TRBV18
clone_size: NA
j_call: TRBJ1-4
d_call: NA